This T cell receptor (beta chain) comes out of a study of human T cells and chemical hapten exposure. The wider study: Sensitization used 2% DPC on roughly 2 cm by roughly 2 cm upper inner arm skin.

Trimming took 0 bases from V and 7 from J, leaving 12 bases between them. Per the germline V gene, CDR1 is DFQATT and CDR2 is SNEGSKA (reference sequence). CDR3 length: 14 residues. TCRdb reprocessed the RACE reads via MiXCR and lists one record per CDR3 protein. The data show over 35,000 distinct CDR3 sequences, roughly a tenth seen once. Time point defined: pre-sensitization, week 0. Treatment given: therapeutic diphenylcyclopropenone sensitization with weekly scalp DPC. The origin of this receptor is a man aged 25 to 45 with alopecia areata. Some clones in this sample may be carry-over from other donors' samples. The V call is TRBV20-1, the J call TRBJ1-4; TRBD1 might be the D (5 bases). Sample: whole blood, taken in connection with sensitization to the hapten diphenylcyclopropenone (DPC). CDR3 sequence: CSAREWGKVEKLFF. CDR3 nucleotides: TGCAGTGCTAGAGAGTGGGGGAAGGTTGAAAAACTGTTTTTT.